This T cell receptor beta chain is drawn from a study of T cell repertoires in cytomegalovirus infection. The J segment lost 1 base and the V segment lost 10 bases, leaving 5 bases of the junction unmatched. From germline, CDR1 is SGHTA and CDR2 FQGNSA. The CDR3 totals 13 residues. TCRdb re-called the reads with MiXCR, one entry per CDR3 protein. The table lists tens of thousands of distinct CDR3 sequences, roughly a fifth of them singletons. Only a few counts were recorded for this clonotype. No antigen is known for it. The source material was CD8+ T cells from cultured PBMCs, sampled from culture after CMV antigen stimulation. The gene calls are TRBV7-2 and TRBJ1-1; TRBD1 matches at 8 bases. This clonotype originated in a human donor in good health (CMV status not recorded). Some clones in this sample may be carry-over from other donors' samples. The CDR3 DNA is TGTGCCACCCGACAGGGGCGGAACACTGAAGCTTTCTTT. It is translated as CATRQGRNTEAFF.